The 18 T cell receptor beta chains given below trace back to one sample, sequenced in a study of blood T cell repertoires in COVID-19. Sequencing used immunoSEQ multiplex PCR; TCRdb keeps in-frame clones, though not all of them. Among around 90,000 clones listed, roughly 87% were seen once. The sample consisted of peripheral blood. The source of these receptors is a male donor with acute or convalescent COVID-19.

This chain connects TRBV28 to TRBJ2-2; D ambiguous. In germline, CDR1 is MDHEN, CDR2 SYDVKM. V shed 6 bases and J shed 4 bases, with 9 bases lying between them. The CDR3 contains 13 residues. As DNA, the CDR3 is TGTGCCAGCAGCCCACCTACCACCGGGGAGCTGTTTTTT. Amino acid sequence: CASSPPTTGELFF. Full variable domain (rest looked up from reference TRBV28 and TRBJ2-2): DVKVTQSSRYLVKRTGEKVFLECVQDMDHENMFWYRQDPGLGLRLIYFSYDVKMKEKGDIPEGYSVSREKKERFSLILESASTNQTSMYLCASSPPTTGELFFGEGSRLTVL.

The table lists this clone with a count of one. The V call is TRBV11-2, the J call TRBJ1-5; 7 bases agree with TRBD1. There are 15 residues in the CDR3. Germline lookup yields CDR1 SGHAT and CDR2 FQNNGV. With V trimmed by 5 bases and J by 3 bases, 7 bases remained unmatched. The CDR3, as DNA: TGTGCCAGCAGCCCAACTGGGACAGTCAATCAGCCCCAGCATTTT. Amino acid sequence: CASSPTGTVNQPQHF.

This clone was observed at least ten times. The chain's CDR3 is CASSLGTGHYEQYF. CDR3 nucleotide sequence: TGTGCCAGCAGTTTAGGGACAGGGCACTACGAGCAGTACTTC. This rearrangement joins TRBV27 to TRBJ2-7; 9 bases are shared with TRBD1. The CDR3 totals 14 residues. Per germline, CDR1 MNHEY and CDR2 SMNVEV (reference sequence). Unmatched junction bases numbered 2, after V lost 2 bases and J lost 3 bases.

The chain links TRBV19 to TRBJ1-5, with 10 nucleotides matching TRBD1. The CDR3 is 15 residues long. CDR1 and CDR2 from the germline V gene are LNHDA and SQIVND (reference sequence). Germline trimming cut 5 bases from V and 1 base from J; bases unmatched to any gene: 2. DNA of the CDR3: TGTGCCAGTAGTGCGGACAGGGGGAGCAATCAGCCCCAGCATTTT. As protein: CASSADRGSNQPQHF.

The chain recombines TRBV9 with TRBJ2-3; TRBD2 matches 9 bases. There are 18 residues in the CDR3. CDR1 SGDLS and CDR2 YYNGEE come from the germline V gene. V trimming: 1 base; J trimming: 4 bases; junction bases outside the gene matches: 13. In nucleotides, the CDR3 is TGTGCCAGCAGCGTACTAGGGTGGGCTAGCGGGGATTCAGATACGCAGTATTTT. Its protein product is CASSVLGWASGDSDTQYF.

This chain connects TRBV19 to TRBJ2-1; D may be TRBD1 (5 bases). The CDR3 has 18 residues. The V gene lost 4 bases and the J gene lost 6 bases, with 25 bases spanning the gap. Germline V gene lookup returns CDR1 LNHDA and CDR2 SQIVND (reference sequence). For the CDR3, the DNA is TGTGCCAGTAGTAAATTCTCACAGGATGCCATAGGGGCCAATGAGCAGTTCTTC. It translates to CASSKFSQDAIGANEQFF.

The chain is built from TRBV10-3 and TRBJ1-5; TRBD1 is a possible D gene (5 bases). V shed 2 bases and J shed 6 bases, with 14 bases lying between them. Germline V lookup: CDR1 ENHRY, CDR2 SYGVKD. The CDR3 is 15 residues long. The CDR3 DNA follows: TGTGCCATCAGTGAGGGCAGGGACGGGAGTCAGCCCCAGCATTTT. Protein sequence: CAISEGRDGSQPQHF.

As for this clone: Sequence at one end of the junction differs from germline and may be a read error. The rearrangement uses TRBV7-7 and TRBJ2-1; D possibly uses TRBD1 or TRBD2 (5 bases each). The CDR3 length is 13 residues. Germline CDR1 SSHAT, CDR2 FNYEAQ (reference sequence). Here the CDR3 DNA reads TGTGCTAGCAGCTTAGGGGATGGGAGAGAGCAGTTCTTC. It codes for CASSLGDGREQFF.

The CDR3 spells CASSYQRWTAVSSYNEQFF. The CDR3 nucleotides read TGCGCCAGCAGCTATCAGAGGTGGACAGCGGTCAGCTCCTACAATGAGCAGTTCTTC. The chain uses TRBV5-1 and TRBJ2-1; the D gene is possibly TRBD1 (6 bases). There are 19 residues in the CDR3. Trimming took off 3 bases at V and 0 bases at J, with 22 bases between the two ends. Germline V lookup: CDR1 SGHRS, CDR2 YFSETQ.

CDR3 DNA sequence: TGCGCGTCGCAACGGGGGGGCAAAGTCTACGAGCAGTACTTC. Its translation: CASQRGGKVYEQYF. The rearrangement links TRBV5-1 to TRBJ2-7; 8 bases match TRBD2. The CDR3 length is 14 residues. Germline CDR1 and CDR2: SGHRS and YFSETQ.

This clone was seen once. The rearrangement uses TRBV7-9 and TRBJ1-4, with D possibly TRBD1 on 6 matching bases. V lost 7 bases to trimming and J lost 0 bases, with 9 bases between them. The CDR3 consists of 14 residues. The germline gives CDR1 SEHNR, CDR2 FQNEAQ (reference sequence). The CDR3 region is CASKTGTTNEKLFF. The CDR3 nucleotides are TGTGCCAGCAAAACAGGGACAACTAATGAAAAACTGTTTTTT.

The chain employs TRBV6-4 and TRBJ1-3; 12 bases are shared with TRBD1. Germline V gene sequence: CDR1 MRHNA, CDR2 SNTAGT. The CDR3 extends over 17 amino acids. V gave up 2 bases and J gave up 2 bases; unmatched junction bases: 4. CDR3 nucleotides: TGTGCCAGCAGTGACAGATGGGACAGGGGGCCTGGAAACACCATATATTTT. This translates into CASSDRWDRGPGNTIYF.

The V call is TRBV24-1, the J call TRBJ2-5; weak D call: TRBD2 (5 bases). This CDR3 has 16 amino acids. The germline V gene encodes CDR1 KGHDR and CDR2 SFDVKD. Trimming cost V 3 bases and J 5 bases, with 18 bases left between them. This chain's CDR3 is CATSDTGRRTGETQYF. The CDR3 DNA reads TGTGCCACCAGTGATACCGGAAGACGGACGGGGGAGACCCAGTACTTC.

The rearrangement links TRBV2 to TRBJ2-7; 10 nucleotides line up with TRBD1. The germline V gene has CDR1 SNHLY and CDR2 FYNNEI. The CDR3 is 14 residues long. V lost 3 bases, J lost 3 bases, and 2 bases stayed unmatched. The CDR3 sequence is CASSERTGGYEQYF. CDR3 nucleotides: TGTGCCAGCAGTGAGAGGACAGGGGGCTACGAGCAGTACTTC.

This clone was seen only once. The chain joins TRBV18 to TRBJ1-1, with 9 bases matching TRBD1. V lost 3 bases and J lost 5; bases outside the gene matches: 10. Germline loops: CDR1 KGHSH, CDR2 LQKENI. CDR3 length: 16 amino acids. In nucleotides, the CDR3 is TGTGCCAGCTCACCCCAGGACAGGGGCAGGGGGACTGAAGCTTTCTTT. It is translated as CASSPQDRGRGTEAFF.

The chain has TRBV19 and TRBJ2-5, with 9 bases that match TRBD2. The germline V gene encodes CDR1 LNHDA and CDR2 SQIVND (reference sequence). CDR3 length equals 13 residues. J lost 4 bases, V lost 4 bases, and 1 base had no gene match. CDR3 nucleotides: TGTGCCAGTAGTAGCGGGGGGGGAGAGACCCAGTACTTC. Its translation: CASSSGGGETQYF.

This clone has just one count. The chain is built from TRBV6-6 and TRBJ1-5, with unresolved D. CDR1 and CDR2 from the germline V gene are MNHNY and SVGAGI (reference sequence). The CDR3 has 14 residues. The ends were cut back, 2 bases at V and 4 bases at J, with 9 bases in the middle. CDR3 protein: CASSYEGKNQPQHF. In DNA form, the CDR3 reads TGTGCCAGCAGTTACGAGGGCAAAAATCAGCCCCAGCATTTT.

The table lists this clone with a count of one. This chain connects TRBV29-1 to TRBJ2-7; 7 nucleotides align to TRBD2. Per germline, CDR1 SQVTM and CDR2 ANQGSEA. The CDR3 runs to 15 residues. Unmatched junction bases numbered 11, after V lost 6 bases and J lost 0 bases. The DNA of the CDR3 is TGCAGCGTGAAGGGCTGGCGGGGGTCCTCCTACGAGCAGTACTTC. Its translation: CSVKGWRGSSYEQYF.